Described below is a single TCR beta chain sequence and its context. The antigen remains undetermined. The sample originates from a study of cytomegalovirus exposure and HLA in healthy donors. Study-level points and caveats: The HLA-A and HLA-B alleles of most subjects were reportedly predicted accurately from TCR beta sequences. Cytomegalovirus association was listed for around 170 TCR beta chains. Sequencing depth across donors, presence/absence analyses assumed, was roughly uniform.

From germline, CDR1 is MNHEY and CDR2 SMNVEV (reference sequence). The CDR3 totals 9 residues. With 5 bases removed from V and 12 bases from J, the gap between germline ends came to 5 bases. In the PCR, 60 Vbeta and 13 Jbeta primers were used. The table came from immunoSEQ multiplex PCR; TCRdb's copy has only in-frame clones and leaves some out. The sample shows some 130,000 clones, around 78% of them seen only once. This rearrangement joins TRBV27 to TRBJ1-5; no definite D call. The sequence was collected from a young woman in good health and CMV-seronegative. The specimen was PBMCs. This CDR3 is CASSPNQHF. DNA of the CDR3: TGTGCCAGCAGTCCCAACCAGCATTTT.